These 25 T cell receptor beta chains were sequenced from one sample in a study of OX40 agonist ivuxolimab in advanced cancers. Clones were sequenced by immunoSEQ multiplex PCR, and TCRdb holds only the in-frame ones, with some missing. The sample holds about 120,000 clones, 93% seen once. Sequenced here: CD4+ or CD8+ T cells sorted from blood, sampled in a trial of the OX40 agonist ivuxolimab. The origin of the receptors is an adult with an advanced solid tumor such as melanoma, head and neck, liver or kidney cancer.

The V call is TRBV14, the J call TRBJ2-1; D unclear. CDR3 length equals 12 residues. The V gene lost 4 bases and the J gene lost 8 bases, with 9 bases spanning the gap. The germline CDR1 and CDR2 sequences are SGHDN and FVKESK. This CDR3 reads CASSPRWDEQFF. The CDR3 coding sequence is TGTGCCAGCAGCCCTCGGTGGGATGAGCAGTTCTTC.

The chain carries TRBV29-1 and TRBJ2-1; 8 positions match TRBD1. CDR3 length equals 11 residues. Germline V gene data show CDR1 as SQVTM and CDR2 as ANQGSEA. V gave up 8 bases and J gave up 10 bases; unmatched junction bases: 7. CDR3 protein: CSWDRLGEQFF. Written as DNA, the CDR3 is TGCAGCTGGGACAGGCTAGGGGAGCAGTTCTTC.

CDR3 nucleotide sequence: TGTGCCAGCAGCGTAGGCGTTAGCGGGGTTGAGCAGTACTTC. Its protein product is CASSVGVSGVEQYF. The rearrangement links TRBV9 to TRBJ2-5; 8 bases map to TRBD2. The germline V gene encodes CDR1 SGDLS and CDR2 YYNGEE. The CDR3 has 14 amino acids. V shed 0 bases and J 11 bases; nucleotides not matched to a gene: 9.

The chain uses TRBV19 and TRBJ2-6; possibly TRBD1 for D (5 bases). V was shortened by 9 bases and J by 4 bases, with 7 bases between the two germline ends. This CDR3 region has 12 residues. Germline V gene data show CDR1 as LNHDA and CDR2 as SQIVND (reference sequence). The CDR3 bases are TGTGCCAGCCGACAGGGGGCCAACGTCCTGACTTTC. Its translation: CASRQGANVLTF.

The chain is built from TRBV5-1 and TRBJ1-2; 7 bases agree with TRBD1. V was pared by 0 bases and J by 1 base, with 6 bases of the junction left unmatched. In germline, CDR1 is SGHRS, CDR2 YFSETQ. This CDR3 is 16 amino acids long. CDR3 coding DNA: TGCGCCAGCAGCTTGGGGGACAGAACCATTAACTATGGCTACACCTTC. Translation gives CASSLGDRTINYGYTF.

A single count supports this clone. The chain recombines TRBV4-3 with TRBJ2-2; TRBD2 aligns across 8 bases. The CDR3 sequence is 16 residues long. Germline V gene data show CDR1 as LGHNA and CDR2 as YSLEER. V shed 4 bases, J shed 5 bases, and the junction held 9 bases outside the gene matches. The CDR3 region has the DNA TGCGCCAGCAGCCTTACCAGCGGGAGTAGTACCGGGGAGCTGTTTTTT. Translating it yields CASSLTSGSSTGELFF.

J is TRBJ2-6 and V is TRBV15, with D tentatively TRBD2 (6 bases). Germline CDR1 LNHNV, CDR2 YYDKDF (reference sequence). The CDR3 is 18 residues long. Trimming removed 3 bases at V and 2 bases at J, with 17 bases between. CDR3 region: CATSSLAGPLAGANVLTF. Written as DNA, the CDR3 is TGTGCCACCAGCAGCCTCGCGGGACCGCTGGCTGGGGCCAACGTCCTGACTTTC. Full variable domain (missing parts from reference TRBV15 and TRBJ2-6): DAMVIQNPRYQVTQFGKPVTLSCSQTLNHNVMYWYQQKSSQAPKLLFHYYDKDFNNEADTPDNFQSRRPNTSFCFLDIRSPGLGDTAMYLCATSSLAGPLAGANVLTFGAGSRLTVL.

The CDR3 region has the DNA TGTGCCACCCATCTACAGGGGATTTCACCCCTCCACTTT. This codes for CATHLQGISPLHF. The rearrangement joins TRBV28 to TRBJ1-6, with 7 bases identical to TRBD1. CDR3 length: 13 amino acids. J gave up 9 bases and V 10 bases, and 9 bases lay outside the gene matches. Germline CDR1 MDHEN, CDR2 SYDVKM.

The CDR3 DNA sequence: TGTGCCAGCAGCTCCCGACTAACAGGGAAATACGAGCAGTACTTC. It yields the protein CASSSRLTGKYEQYF. The gene calls are TRBV11-3 and TRBJ2-7; TRBD1 is a possible D gene (6 bases). V lost 4 bases to trimming and J lost 4 bases, with 17 bases between them. This CDR3 has 15 amino acids. From germline, CDR1 is SGHNT and CDR2 YENEEA. Full variable domain (outside the CDR3, taken from reference TRBV11-3 and TRBJ2-7): EAGVVQSPRYKIIEKKQPVAFWCNPISGHNTLYWYLQNLGQGPELLIRYENEEAVDDSQLPKDRFSAERLKGVDSTLKIQPAELGDSAVYLCASSSRLTGKYEQYFGPGTRLTVT.

The rearrangement joins TRBV5-4 to TRBJ2-7, with 10 bases identical to TRBD2. CDR1 and CDR2 (germline): SGHNT, YYREEE (reference sequence). Germline trimming cut 4 bases from V and 7 bases from J; bases unmatched to any gene: 14. The CDR3 has 16 residues. CDR3 bases: TGTGCCAGCAGCCCCCGGAGCGGGAGGGCCGATGGGGAGCAGTACTTC. Translating gives CASSPRSGRADGEQYF. The full variable domain, completed using reference TRBV5-4 and TRBJ2-7, is ETGVTQSPTHLIKTRGQQVTLRCSSQSGHNTVSWYQQALGQGPQFIFQYYREEENGRGNFPPRFSGLQFPNYSSELNVNALELDDSALYLCASSPRSGRADGEQYFGPGTRLTVT.

The V and J genes are TRBV21-1 and TRBJ2-4; the table's D gene call, TRBD1, was not cross checked with the DNA. TRBV21-1 is assigned pseudogene status. The CDR3 spans 15 residues. The CDR3 loop is CASSIQGAAKNIQYF. The CDR3 bases are TGTGCCAGCAGCATACAGGGGGCCGCCAAAAACATTCAGTACTTC.

The chain joins TRBV4-2 to TRBJ1-2, with TRBD1 as a possible D gene (5 bases). This CDR3 contains 17 residues. Germline CDR1 and CDR2: LGHNA and YNFKEQ. V gave up 4 bases and J gave up 0 bases, with 18 bases separating them. CDR3 DNA sequence: TGTGCCAGCAGCCCCGGGCCCCTGAGGGGAACTAACTATGGCTACACCTTC. It codes for CASSPGPLRGTNYGYTF.

Comment on this clone: A clone one base away is much larger, so this may be a read error. The gene calls are TRBV28 and TRBJ1-2; D uncertain. This CDR3 has 11 residues. The V and J ends lost 3 bases and 1 base respectively, with 0 bases between them. Per the germline V gene, CDR1 is MDHEN and CDR2 is SYDVKM. The DNA of the CDR3 is TGTGCCAGCAGTTTTAACTATGGCTACACCTTC. This codes for CASSFNYGYTF.

This sequence joins TRBV14 and TRBJ1-1, with 8 bases lining up with TRBD1. CDR1 is SGHDN, CDR2 FVKESK, per germline. V lost 5 bases, J lost 4 bases, and 3 bases stayed unmatched. The CDR3 contains 13 residues. This chain's CDR3 is CASSSQGVTEAFF. CDR3 bases: TGTGCCAGCAGCTCACAGGGGGTCACTGAAGCTTTCTTT. The full variable domain, with the rest looked up from reference TRBV14 and TRBJ1-1, is EAGVTQFPSHSVIEKGQTVTLRCDPISGHDNLYWYRRVMGKEIKFLLHFVKESKQDESGMPNNRFLAERTGGTYSTLKVQPAELEDSGVYFCASSSQGVTEAFFGQGTRLTVV.

This chain uses TRBV6-1 with TRBJ2-5; TRBD1 or TRBD2 may be the D gene (5 bases each). The CDR3 contains 15 residues. V gave up 3 bases and J gave up 2 bases, with 13 bases separating them. CDR1 is MNHNS and CDR2 is SASEGT in the germline V gene. The CDR3 DNA follows: TGTGCCAGCAGTGAGAAGGGGACCCAGCAAGAGACCCAGTACTTC. Its translation: CASSEKGTQQETQYF.

The CDR3 loop is CASSLFGTSGTERTYNEQFF. For the CDR3, the DNA is TGTGCCAGCAGCTTATTCGGGACTAGCGGGACGGAGAGGACCTACAATGAGCAGTTCTTC. The rearrangement links TRBV7-3 to TRBJ2-1; 13 bases map to TRBD2. The CDR3 totals 20 residues. CDR1 and CDR2 from the germline V gene are SGHTA and FQGTGA. V lost 2 bases, J lost 2 bases, and 12 bases stayed unmatched.

V usage is TRBV7-2 and J usage is TRBJ2-3, with D unresolved. There are 14 residues in the CDR3. V gave up 1 base and J gave up 2 bases, with 7 bases separating them. Germline values: CDR1 SGHTA, CDR2 FQGNSA. CDR3 in DNA: TGTGCCAGCAGCTTAGGTCTACTCACAGATACGCAGTATTTT. It yields the protein CASSLGLLTDTQYF.

This chain joins TRBV2 and TRBJ2-5, with 9 bases that match TRBD2. The ends lost 6 bases at V and 5 bases at J; junction bases unmatched: 10. The CDR3 is made up of 15 amino acids. Germline V gene data show CDR1 as SNHLY and CDR2 as FYNNEI. The chain's CDR3 is CASSPGRGGHETQYF. In nucleotides, the CDR3 is TGTGCCAGCAGCCCCGGGCGGGGGGGCCACGAGACCCAGTACTTC.

The V gene is TRBV9, the J gene TRBJ2-3, with TRBD2 as a possible D gene (5 bases). From germline, CDR1 is SGDLS and CDR2 YYNGEE. CDR3 length equals 14 residues. The V and J ends lost 4 bases and 0 bases respectively, with 9 bases between them. CDR3 amino acids: CASSSGGSTDTQYF. The CDR3 nucleotides are TGTGCCAGCAGCTCAGGAGGAAGCACAGATACGCAGTATTTT.

The chain recombines TRBV4-3 with TRBJ2-7, with 12 bases aligning to TRBD1. CDR3 size: 20 residues. The V gene end was trimmed by 0 bases and the J gene end by 2 bases; junction bases not matched to a gene: 14. From germline, CDR1 is LGHNA and CDR2 YSLEER. The CDR3 spells CASSQDHGTGGRTWAYEQYF. CDR3 DNA: TGCGCCAGCAGCCAAGATCACGGGACAGGGGGCCGCACCTGGGCCTACGAGCAGTACTTC.

The chain carries TRBV18 and TRBJ2-3; D may be TRBD2 (5 bases). CDR1 KGHSH and CDR2 LQKENI come from the germline V gene. This CDR3 comprises 13 residues. Trimming took 6 bases from V and 4 from J, leaving 11 bases between them. As DNA, the CDR3 is TGTGCCAGCTCCCTCGAGGGCCCAGATACGCAGTATTTT. This sequence encodes CASSLEGPDTQYF.

The J gene is TRBJ1-2, the V gene TRBV28; D gene unclear. Trimming removed 4 bases at V and 3 bases at J, with 12 bases between. The CDR3 totals 14 residues. Germline CDR1 and CDR2: MDHEN and SYDVKM. CDR3 DNA: TGTGCCAGCAGTTCCTCCCGGGCGCACTATGGCTACACCTTC. Protein product: CASSSSRAHYGYTF.

The chain employs TRBV5-5 and TRBJ1-4; D is ambiguous. The CDR3 extends over 14 amino acids. The V end lost 2 bases, the J end lost 8 bases, and 13 bases lay between the germline ends. From germline, CDR1 is SGHKS and CDR2 YYEKEE (reference sequence). This chain's CDR3 is CASSLHPEAEKLFF. CDR3 coding DNA: TGTGCCAGCAGCTTACACCCGGAGGCGGAAAAACTGTTTTTT.

This clone was picked up one time. J is TRBJ2-2 and V is TRBV7-3; D gene uncertain. Germline CDR1 and CDR2: SGHTA and FQGTGA. The V and J ends lost 4 bases and 4 bases respectively, with 10 bases between them. This CDR3 has 14 amino acids. The chain's CDR3 is CASSSGPGTGELFF. The CDR3 DNA reads as TGTGCCAGCAGCTCGGGTCCCGGCACCGGGGAGCTGTTTTTT.

This rearrangement joins TRBV28 to TRBJ1-1; 7 bases align to TRBD1. CDR1 and CDR2 (germline): MDHEN, SYDVKM. The CDR3 has 12 residues. V was clipped by 6 bases and J by 10 bases; unmatched bases: 8. The CDR3 DNA reads TGTGCCAGCAGCCTACTGCAGGGGGGAGCTTTCTTT. Its protein is CASSLLQGGAFF.